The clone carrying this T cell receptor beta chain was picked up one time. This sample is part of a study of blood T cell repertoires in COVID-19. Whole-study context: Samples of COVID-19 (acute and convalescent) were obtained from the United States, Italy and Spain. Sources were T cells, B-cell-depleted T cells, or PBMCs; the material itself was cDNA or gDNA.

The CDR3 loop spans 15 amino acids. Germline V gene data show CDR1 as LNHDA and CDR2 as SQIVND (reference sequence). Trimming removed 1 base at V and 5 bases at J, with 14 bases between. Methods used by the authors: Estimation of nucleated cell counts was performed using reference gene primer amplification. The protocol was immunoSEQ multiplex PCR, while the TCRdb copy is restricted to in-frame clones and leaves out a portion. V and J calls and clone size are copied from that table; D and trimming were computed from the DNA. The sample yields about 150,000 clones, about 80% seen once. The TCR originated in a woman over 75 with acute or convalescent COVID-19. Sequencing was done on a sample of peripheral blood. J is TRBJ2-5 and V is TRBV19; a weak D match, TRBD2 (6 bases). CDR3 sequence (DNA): TGTGCCAGTAGTATAGGGTCAGCGGGTCAGGAGACCCAGTACTTC. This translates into CASSIGSAGQETQYF.